Included here is one T cell receptor beta chain sequence, with context. There is no known antigen for this receptor. Qualities for individual bases were not recorded, and no much larger clone is one base off. These data belong to a study of T cell responses to AZD1222 COVID-19 vaccine (dated by TCRdb to the early 2020s). Broadly, across the study: AZD1222 recipients whose second dose came at about 4 weeks and those whose second dose came at about 12 weeks were combined into one group, since spike-specific TCR depth and breadth did not differ between the two schedules. Trial participants were enrolled into age subgroups of 18-55, 56-69 and 70-plus years, which contained about 150, 28 and 57 TCR-sequenced participants, respectively. TCR sequencing covered fewer than 250 trial participants: roughly 200 given two doses of AZD1222 and approximately 26 given two doses of MenACWY control vaccine.

The CDR3 measures 14 amino acids from cysteine to phenylalanine. CDR3 DNA only is kept here, 42 bases in frame from base 1. Overall study outcomes, separate from this receptor: In the small 56-69-year group, the increase in depth fell short of significance, most likely because of low power. Participants were mostly white British and included more females than males, and it was suggested by the authors that clonal diversity may have been underestimated. Reportedly, almost half of the unique spike-specific TCRs recognized epitopes lying outside the regions that are mutated in the B.1.351 and B.1.1.7 variants. Conclusions about previously exposed vaccinees are limited because only 6 or 7 AZD1222 recipients were SARS-CoV-2 seropositive at baseline. A significant rise in spike-specific TCR breadth and depth was observed after two AZD1222 doses relative to day 0 and relative to MenACWY recipients. No day 14 peak-response samples were available, so repertoires were characterized only after the peak T cell response. CD4 TCRs associated with the vaccine covered the entire spike protein, and the dominant responses were in regions 160-218 and 743-854.

Read against the paper, the sample's time point label means: baseline before first vaccination. Vaccinee samples came from UK trials COV001 and COV002, including a single-blind randomized controlled phase 2/3 trial of AZD1222 (ChAdOx1 nCoV-19) in healthy adults. For TCRbeta chain sequencing, PBMC samples were collected from trial participants at day 0 and at day 28 after the second dose. The CDR3 regions of human TCRbeta chains were analyzed by immunosequencing. On the study's bioinformatics: Repertoire TCRs were checked for matches against a reference library of SARS-CoV-2-specific TCRs that had been generated using the MIRA antigen-specificity platform. Breadth meant the fraction of unique TCRs that were SARS-CoV-2-associated, whereas depth meant the fraction of total T cells that were SARS-CoV-2-associated. Using the MIRA data, each spike-specific TCR was mapped to the spike region that the TCR reacts to and placed in a CD4 or CD8 class. Log10-transformed breadth and depth values were compared by one-way ANOVA with Sidak's multiple comparisons tests. The clones in this table, taken by TCRdb from immuneACCESS, are in-frame only. Not every clone is retained; where verified, under half of the shortfall comes from an unresolved V gene, and the cause of the rest is unknown. The V and J calls and clone size are taken from that table; D and trimming were inferred from the DNA. Across this sample there are under 200,000 clones, with less than 95% seen only once. About 0.64% of the sample is in the top ten clones.

The V and J genes are TRBV21-1 and TRBJ2-5; TRBD1, the table's D call, was not compared with the DNA. TRBV21-1 is an annotated pseudogene. The TCR comes from an adult in good health. The sample consisted of peripheral blood, taken on day 0 of AZD1222 vaccination. The nucleotides are TGTGCCAGCACTTGGACAGGCCTATTAGAGACCCAGTACTTC. It codes for CASTWTGLLETQYF.